A selection of T cell receptor beta chains follows, all from one sample in a study of T cell changes during pregnancy in multiple sclerosis. Clones were sequenced by immunoSEQ multiplex PCR, and TCRdb holds only the in-frame ones, with some missing. The table shows 57,000 or so clones, with roughly 93% occurring only once. The specimen was peripheral blood, collected in the second trimester of pregnancy. These receptors were collected from a female donor with multiple sclerosis, enrolled in a pregnancy study. The CDR3 runs from the conserved cysteine through the conserved F or W. A D gene is named only where the DNA matches it firmly. Not every row has a clone size; where given, it reads once, few, many or a size class.

.	TRBV7-3	TRBD2	TRBJ2-1	CASSLSGGTGYEQFF	TGTGCCAGCAGCTTAAGCGGGGGGACGGGATATGAGCAGTTCTTC
.	TRBV2	.	TRBJ2-5	CASTGRARGETQYF	TGTGCCAGCACCGGTCGGGCTCGAGGGGAGACCCAGTACTTC
.	TRBV5-1	TRBD2	TRBJ2-1	CASSFLSGGDNEQFF	TGCGCCAGCAGCTTCCTTAGCGGGGGGGACAATGAGCAGTTCTTC
.	TRBV5-1	TRBD1	TRBJ2-2	CASSTDRGLTGELFF	TGCGCCAGCAGCACGGACAGGGGCTTGACCGGGGAGCTGTTTTTT
.	TRBV13	.	TRBJ1-5	CASSLQGSLNQPQHF	TGTGCCAGCAGCTTACAGGGATCTCTCAATCAGCCCCAGCATTTT
.	TRBV7-2	.	TRBJ2-7	CASSLGVSPRDEQYF	TGTGCCAGCAGCTTAGGAGTCAGCCCGCGGGATGAGCAGTACTTC
.	TRBV2	TRBD2	TRBJ2-3	CASSLSGVHYKYTQYF	TGTGCCAGCAGTCTCAGCGGGGTCCACTATAAGTATACGCAGTATTTT
.	TRBV29-1	.	TRBJ1-1	CSTRWATEAFF	TGCAGCACCCGGTGGGCCACTGAAGCTTTCTTT
.	TRBV28	.	TRBJ2-5	CASSPLITGEGETQYF	TGTGCCAGCAGTCCTCTTATTACGGGGGAAGGAGAGACCCAGTACTTC
.	TRBV5-1	.	TRBJ1-1	CASSLVGGMASEAFF	TGCGCCAGCAGCTTGGTGGGGGGAATGGCTAGTGAAGCTTTCTTT
.	TRBV6-5	.	TRBJ1-6	CASRTDSSYNSPLHF	TGTGCCAGCAGAACCGACAGCTCCTATAATTCACCCCTCCACTTT
.	TRBV7-2	.	TRBJ1-5	CASSLSGFQPQHF	TGTGCCAGCAGCTTATCGGGATTCCAGCCCCAGCATTTT
.	TRBV30	.	TRBJ2-5	CAWSEQAETQYF	TGTGCCTGGAGTGAACAAGCGGAGACCCAGTACTTC
.	TRBV18	.	TRBJ2-6	CASSPLAATSSGANVLTF	TGTGCCAGCTCACCACTGGCAGCGACTAGCTCTGGGGCCAACGTCCTGACTTTC
.	TRBV21-1	.	TRBJ1-2	CASSKRNRTLSYGYTF	TGTGCCAGCAGCAAGAGGAACAGGACCCTGAGCTATGGCTACACCTTC
.	TRBV6-1	TRBD1	TRBJ2-1	CASRGWGQGVNEQFF	TGTGCCAGCAGAGGATGGGGACAGGGGGTTAATGAGCAGTTCTTC
.	TRBV2	TRBD2	TRBJ2-5	CASSDLVAGQTQYF	TGTGCCAGCAGTGATCTGGTAGCGGGACAGACCCAGTACTTC
.	TRBV11-3	TRBD1	TRBJ2-7	CASSLRQGYEQYF	TGTGCCAGCAGCTTACGACAGGGCTACGAGCAGTACTTC
.	TRBV5-4	.	TRBJ1-2	CASSLGRGNYGYTF	TGTGCCAGCAGCTTGGGCAGGGGAAACTATGGCTACACCTTC
.	TRBV7-9	TRBD1	TRBJ1-3	CASSFSWTGGNTIYF	TGTGCCAGCAGCTTCTCATGGACAGGTGGAAACACCATATATTTT
once	TRBV15	TRBD1	TRBJ1-2	CATSRERKETGIGYGYTF	TGTGCCACCAGCAGAGAGAGGAAGGAGACAGGGATAGGCTATGGCTACACCTTC
.	TRBV5-1	TRBD1	TRBJ1-5	CASSPGPGQGPQHF	TGCGCCAGCAGCCCGGGGCCGGGACAGGGACCCCAGCATTTT
.	TRBV7-9	TRBD1	TRBJ1-4	CASSPRDSAAENEKLFF	TGTGCCAGCAGCCCAAGGGACAGCGCAGCTGAGAATGAAAAACTGTTTTTT
few	TRBV5-4	.	TRBJ1-2	CASSSPRRGEGYTF	TGTGCCAGCAGCTCTCCCCGCAGGGGAGAAGGCTACACCTTC
.	TRBV7-3	TRBD1	TRBJ2-7	CASSLRQGPYEQYF	TGTGCCAGCAGCCTCCGACAGGGCCCGTACGAGCAGTACTTC
.	TRBV7-9	.	TRBJ2-3	CASSLVPRGSTDTQYF	TGTGCCAGCAGCTTAGTCCCGAGGGGGAGCACAGATACGCAGTATTTT
.	TRBV5-1	TRBD1	TRBJ1-2	CASSLDDREYGYTF	TGCGCCAGCAGCTTGGACGACAGGGAATATGGCTACACCTTC
.	TRBV10-3	.	TRBJ2-3	CAISEQILGKDTQYF	TGTGCCATCAGTGAACAGATCCTTGGCAAGGATACGCAGTATTTT
.	TRBV2	.	TRBJ2-7	CASSALGGRGGYEQYF	TGTGCCAGCAGTGCGTTGGGTGGTAGGGGCGGTTACGAGCAGTACTTC
.	TRBV7-8	.	TRBJ2-2	CASSPQRRSNTGELFF	TGTGCCAGCAGCCCCCAGCGACGGTCGAACACCGGGGAGCTGTTTTTT
.	TRBV27	.	TRBJ2-5	CASSLSVRQETQYF	TGTGCCAGCAGTTTAAGCGTTAGGCAAGAGACCCAGTACTTC
.	TRBV19	.	TRBJ1-2	CASKTLDLLNYGYTF	TGTGCCAGTAAGACTTTGGATCTGCTTAACTATGGCTACACCTTC
.	TRBV11-2	.	TRBJ2-1	CASSFWARDLSYNEQFF	TGTGCCAGCAGCTTCTGGGCTCGCGACCTCTCCTACAATGAGCAGTTCTTC
.	TRBV5-1	.	TRBJ1-1	CASSPAAGNTEAFF	TGCGCCAGCAGCCCGGCCGCAGGGAACACTGAAGCTTTCTTT
.	TRBV18	.	TRBJ2-3	CASSPRGGTDTQYF	TGTGCCAGCTCACCACGGGGGGGCACAGATACGCAGTATTTT
.	TRBV11-3	.	TRBJ2-7	CASSLGAGDSYEQYF	TGTGCCAGCAGCCTGGGGGCGGGGGACTCCTACGAGCAGTACTTC
once	TRBV2	.	TRBJ1-4	CASRQGPIEKLFF	TGTGCCAGCAGGCAGGGTCCTATCGAAAAACTGTTTTTT
.	TRBV5-6	TRBD1	TRBJ1-2	CASSLGTGLWYGYTF	TGTGCCAGCAGCTTGGGGACAGGGCTCTGGTATGGCTACACCTTC
.	TRBV25-1	TRBD1	TRBJ1-1	CASSASEGQDPRGTEAFF	TGTGCCAGCAGTGCGTCTGAAGGACAGGACCCGAGGGGCACTGAAGCTTTCTTT
.	TRBV21-1	.	TRBJ1-6	CASTINSNSPLHF	TGTGCCAGCACTATCAACAGCAATTCACCCCTCCACTTT
.	TRBV4-3	.	TRBJ2-2	CASSQDSGALNTGELFF	TGCGCCAGCAGCCAAGACTCAGGGGCCTTGAACACCGGGGAGCTGTTTTTT
.	TRBV19	TRBD1	TRBJ1-1	CASSKTGGRDTEAFF	TGTGCCAGTAGTAAAACAGGGGGCAGGGACACTGAAGCTTTCTTT
.	TRBV7-8	.	TRBJ2-5	CASSLGLVGGQETQYF	TGTGCCAGCAGCTTAGGGTTGGTCGGCGGTCAAGAGACCCAGTACTTC
.	TRBV2	.	TRBJ1-2	CASSVFDYGYTF	TGTGCCAGCAGTGTGTTCGACTATGGCTACACCTTC
.	TRBV11-2	.	TRBJ1-1	CASSLRGNTEAFF	TGTGCCAGCAGCTTAAGGGGGAACACTGAAGCTTTCTTT
.	TRBV4-1	.	TRBJ2-1	CASSQRFGQGKNEQFF	TGCGCCAGCAGCCAAAGATTTGGGCAGGGGAAAAATGAGCAGTTCTTC
.	TRBV9	.	TRBJ1-5	CASSVAGDQPQHF	TGTGCCAGCAGCGTAGCGGGGGATCAGCCCCAGCATTTT
once	TRBV7-3	TRBD2	TRBJ2-3	CASSISPLAGGTDTQYF	TGTGCCAGCAGCATATCCCCCCTAGCGGGGGGGACAGATACGCAGTATTTT
.	TRBV6-1	TRBD1	TRBJ1-1	CASSDRGLGAEAFF	TGTGCCAGCAGTGACAGGGGGCTGGGGGCTGAAGCTTTCTTT
.	TRBV30	.	TRBJ2-1	CAWSVLVNEQFF	TGTGCCTGGAGTGTACTAGTCAATGAGCAGTTCTTC